This T cell receptor (beta chain) was documented in a study of T cells in Graves' hyperthyroidism and ophthalmopathy. Among ophthalmopathy patients, the Clinical Activity Score reached at least 3, the NOSPECS grade reached at least 4, and duration remained under 3 months. The CDR3 regions of TCR beta were amplified from RNA transcripts. HTBI primers were employed in a first-round RT-PCR of the TCR CDR3. TCRdb reanalysed the multiplex PCR reads using MiXCR and keeps one entry per CDR3 protein. The sample shows about 500,000 distinct CDR3 sequences, about 16% of them seen only once. Study-level points and caveats: A model built on 13 V-J features separated ophthalmopathy from stable hyperthyroidism. In blood, most of the thyroid clonotypes expanded above 0.001 were also present.

A word on this clonotype: The antigen remains undetermined.

Sequencing input: blood. The sequence was collected from a woman in her thirties with Graves' ophthalmopathy.

The CDR3 bases are TGTGCCAGCAGCCAATCGGGGTCGCGGGCCTACGAGCAGTACTTC. It specifies CASSQSGSRAYEQYF. The chain links TRBV4-2 to TRBJ2-7, with D perhaps matching TRBD2 (5 bases). The CDR3 consists of 15 residues. Germline V lookup: CDR1 LGHNA, CDR2 YNFKEQ. The V and J ends lost 2 bases and 2 bases respectively, with 13 bases between them.